These 25 T cell receptor beta chains originate from one sample sequenced in a study of shared clonotypes between healthy human individuals. Naive CD8 cells lacked CD45RO and underwent positive selection for CCR7, leaving out terminally differentiated effector memory CD45RA+ cells. TCRdb's table, derived via immunoSEQ multiplex PCR, lists solely in-frame clones and lacks some. The sample has about 2.1 million clones; around 95% are singletons. The sequencing sample was made of naive CD8+ T cells from PBMCs. These receptors came from a man younger than 35 in good health. Some clones in this sample may be carry-over from other donors' samples.

This clone was recorded only once. The gene calls are TRBV27 and TRBJ2-1, with 7 bases aligning to TRBD2. The CDR3 is made up of 17 amino acids. The germline CDR1 and CDR2 sequences are MNHEY and SMNVEV (reference sequence). The V gene end was trimmed by 5 bases and the J gene end by 0 bases; junction bases not matched to a gene: 10. The CDR3 here is CASSPLTLAASYNEQFF. CDR3 nucleotides: TGTGCCAGCAGTCCTTTAACCCTAGCGGCCTCCTACAATGAGCAGTTCTTC.

The rearrangement uses TRBV25-1 and TRBJ2-1; 10 bases are shared with TRBD2. Germline V gene sequence: CDR1 MGHDK, CDR2 SYGVNS. CDR3 size: 15 residues. The ends lost 9 bases at V and 0 bases at J; junction bases unmatched: 5. The CDR3 protein is CASTSGRASYNEQFF. The CDR3 DNA reads TGTGCCAGTACGAGCGGGAGGGCCTCCTACAATGAGCAGTTCTTC.

J is TRBJ2-7 and V is TRBV2; TRBD1 aligns across 7 bases. Germline trimming cut 2 bases from V and 7 bases from J; bases unmatched to any gene: 11. This CDR3 comprises 15 residues. Per germline, CDR1 SNHLY and CDR2 FYNNEI. The CDR3 DNA reads as TGTGCCAGCAGTGAATCTCCGGGACAGAGGGGTGAGCAGTACTTC. Translated: CASSESPGQRGEQYF.

The rearrangement links TRBV4-1 to TRBJ1-5; D gene unclear. Trimming took 2 bases from V and 4 from J, leaving 6 bases between them. Germline lookup yields CDR1 MGHRA and CDR2 YSYEKL. The CDR3 is 13 residues long. The chain's CDR3 is CASSQPKNQPQHF. For the CDR3, the DNA is TGCGCCAGCAGCCAACCCAAGAATCAGCCCCAGCATTTT.

CDR3 loop: CASSLAGYDNQPQHF. As DNA, the CDR3 is TGCGCCAGCAGCTTGGCGGGGTATGACAATCAGCCCCAGCATTTT. J is TRBJ1-5 and V is TRBV5-1; D unclear. The germline V and J ends were trimmed by 0 bases and 3 bases, with 10 bases remaining between them. CDR3 length equals 15 residues. From germline, CDR1 is SGHRS and CDR2 YFSETQ.

The CDR3 protein is CASSGKDRETPDTQYF. CDR3 in DNA: TGTGCCAGCAGTGGAAAGGACAGGGAAACTCCAGATACGCAGTATTTT. The rearrangement joins TRBV2 to TRBJ2-3; 8 nucleotides agree with TRBD1. Germline CDR1 SNHLY, CDR2 FYNNEI. Unmatched junction bases numbered 10, after V lost 4 bases and J lost 4 bases. CDR3 length equals 16 residues.

J is TRBJ2-5 and V is TRBV4-1, with D possibly being TRBD2 (6 bases). Germline assignment: CDR1 MGHRA and CDR2 YSYEKL. V lost 4 bases to trimming and J lost 2 bases, with 17 bases between them. CDR3 size: 16 residues. CDR3 protein: CASSPYWAEGQETQYF. The CDR3, as DNA: TGCGCCAGCAGCCCCTACTGGGCGGAGGGGCAAGAGACCCAGTACTTC.

The chain combines TRBV9 with TRBJ2-3, with 7 positions matching TRBD1. This CDR3 is built from 16 residues. Germline V gene sequence: CDR1 SGDLS, CDR2 YYNGEE. V shed 4 bases and J 0 bases; nucleotides not matched to a gene: 8. CDR3 coding DNA: TGTGCCAGCAGCCCGCACATGGGACAGAGCACAGATACGCAGTATTTT. This sequence encodes CASSPHMGQSTDTQYF.

V is TRBV27 and J is TRBJ2-1, with D perhaps matching TRBD2 (6 bases). Deletions cut 5 bases from V and 4 bases from J, with 21 bases between. The CDR3 totals 17 residues. Germline V gene data show CDR1 as MNHEY and CDR2 as SMNVEV (reference sequence). CDR3 amino acids: CASSPRLASTSYNEQFF. The CDR3 region has the DNA TGTGCCAGCAGTCCCCGGCTAGCGAGTACCTCATACAATGAGCAGTTCTTC.

J is TRBJ2-2 and V is TRBV7-9; TRBD1 might be the D (6 bases). The length of the CDR3 is 12 residues. Germline CDR1 is SEHNR and CDR2 is FQNEAQ (reference sequence). V dropped 7 bases and J dropped 6 bases, with 9 bases sitting between them. CDR3 amino acids: CASMQGSGELFF. As DNA, the CDR3 is TGTGCCAGCATGCAGGGGTCCGGGGAGCTGTTTTTT.

Points on this clone: Other nucleotide sequences from this sample produce the same CDR3. The rearrangement uses TRBV7-9 and TRBJ1-5, with TRBD1 as a possible D gene (5 bases). With 5 bases removed from V and 6 bases from J, the gap between germline ends came to 11 bases. The CDR3 spans 13 residues. Looked up from germline, CDR1 is SEHNR and CDR2 is FQNEAQ (reference sequence). CDR3 sequence reads: CASSPGGGQPQHF. CDR3 bases: TGTGCCAGCAGCCCCGGGGGTGGTCAGCCCCAGCATTTT.

The V and J genes are TRBV9 and TRBJ2-1; 9 bases line up with TRBD2. V was pared by 0 bases and J by 8 bases, with 6 bases of the junction left unmatched. CDR1 and CDR2 (germline): SGDLS, YYNGEE. The CDR3 length is 15 residues. The CDR3 sequence: CASSVGAGGSYEQFF. As DNA, the CDR3 is TGTGCCAGCAGCGTAGGAGCGGGAGGTTCCTATGAGCAGTTCTTC.

In DNA, the CDR3 is TGTGCCAGAAGCCTGGCCCAGGGGCCAACTACAGATACGCAGTATTTT. Its protein is CARSLAQGPTTDTQYF. The chain is built from TRBV5-3 and TRBJ2-3; tentative D call: TRBD1 (6 bases). TRBV5-3 is an ORF, with its function uncertain. With 4 bases removed from V and 3 bases from J, the gap between germline ends came to 18 bases. The CDR3 runs 16 residues.

This chain connects TRBV6-1 to TRBJ1-3, with D maybe TRBD1 (6 bases). The CDR3 has 15 residues. Germline V gene data show CDR1 as MNHNS and CDR2 as SASEGT. Between the trimmed V and J ends, which lost 5 bases and 0 bases, there was a span of 11 bases. As DNA, the CDR3 is TGTGCCAGCAGTTCCACAGGGAGCTCTGGAAACACCATATATTTT. It is translated as CASSSTGSSGNTIYF.

The chain recombines TRBV7-9 with TRBJ2-7; 7 bases map to TRBD2. The CDR3 spans 14 residues. Germline V gene data show CDR1 as SEHNR and CDR2 as FQNEAQ (reference sequence). V shed 7 bases and J 3 bases; nucleotides not matched to a gene: 9. CDR3 residues: CASTTGGLLYEQYF. The CDR3 DNA reads TGTGCCAGCACCACGGGGGGACTTCTCTACGAGCAGTACTTC.

V gene TRBV11-2 combines with J gene TRBJ2-4, with 9 bases identical to TRBD2. From germline, CDR1 is SGHAT and CDR2 FQNNGV. The CDR3 covers 14 residues. Trimming took 3 bases from V and 7 from J; bases not matched to a gene: 4. The CDR3 spells CASSFGTSLNIQYF. Written as DNA, the CDR3 is TGTGCCAGCAGCTTCGGGACTAGCCTGAACATTCAGTACTTC. Supplemented by reference TRBV11-2 and TRBJ2-4, the full variable domain reads EAGVAQSPRYKIIEKRQSVAFWCNPISGHATLYWYQQILGQGPKLLIQFQNNGVVDDSQLPKDRFSAERLKGVDSTLKIQPAKLEDSAVYLCASSFGTSLNIQYFGAGTRLSVL.

This rearrangement joins TRBV5-4 to TRBJ2-2; 15 nucleotides align to TRBD2. The germline gives CDR1 SGHNT, CDR2 YYREEE (reference sequence). CDR3 size: 18 residues. J was trimmed by 0 bases and V by 4 bases; bases with no gene match: 4. The chain's CDR3 is CASSLGLAGGPNTGELFF. The CDR3 DNA is TGTGCCAGCAGCCTGGGACTAGCGGGAGGACCGAACACCGGGGAGCTGTTTTTT.

This clone was counted once. Here the CDR3 reads CASSLAGWTYEQYF. The DNA for the CDR3 is TGTGCCAGCAGTTTAGCAGGCTGGACCTACGAGCAGTACTTC. This rearrangement joins TRBV27 to TRBJ2-7, with D unresolved. From germline, CDR1 is MNHEY and CDR2 SMNVEV (reference sequence). The CDR3 runs to 14 residues. Trimming stripped 2 bases from V and 2 bases from J, with 10 bases between.

The genes are TRBV7-9 and TRBJ2-2; 10 nucleotides line up with TRBD2. Germline V gives CDR1 SEHNR, CDR2 FQNEAQ (reference sequence). V lost 4 bases and J lost 2; bases outside the gene matches: 4. The CDR3 is made up of 16 amino acids. CDR3 nucleotides: TGTGCCAGCAGCTCCACTAGCGGGGTAAACACCGGGGAGCTGTTTTTT. As protein: CASSSTSGVNTGELFF.

The CDR3 sequence: CASGPYGMNTEAFF. The CDR3 DNA follows: TGTGCCAGCGGACCTTACGGCATGAACACTGAAGCTTTCTTT. The chain recombines TRBV9 with TRBJ1-1; D gene ambiguous. Deletions cut 7 bases from V and 0 bases from J, with 13 bases between. Germline V gene sequence: CDR1 SGDLS, CDR2 YYNGEE. The CDR3 is 14 residues long.

This clone was recorded once. The chain couples TRBV11-1 to TRBJ2-7; the match to TRBD2 covers 11 bases. V trimming: 1 base; J trimming: 0 bases; junction bases outside the gene matches: 8. CDR1 SGHAT and CDR2 FQDESV come from the germline V gene (reference sequence). The CDR3 covers 18 residues. The CDR3 spells CASSLVTSGSVFSYEQYF. The CDR3 DNA reads TGTGCCAGCAGCTTAGTAACTAGCGGGAGCGTGTTCTCCTACGAGCAGTACTTC.

The rearrangement links TRBV21-1 to TRBJ2-5. TRBV21-1 is deemed a pseudogene. This CDR3 is built from 11 residues. CDR3 coding DNA: TGTGCCAGCAGCAATAGGGTGACCCAGTACTTC. Amino acids: CASSNRVTQYF.

This clone was observed a handful of times. This sequence joins TRBV7-9 and TRBJ1-5; TRBD1 might be the D (6 bases). The CDR3 length is 14 residues. V lost 1 base and J lost 5, with 9 bases in between. Germline lookup yields CDR1 SEHNR and CDR2 FQNEAQ (reference sequence). CDR3 nucleotides: TGTGCCAGCAGCTTAGACAGGGTGGATCAGCCCCAGCATTTT. Protein product: CASSLDRVDQPQHF.

The chain is built from TRBV4-1 and TRBJ2-7; D possibly matches TRBD1 or TRBD2 (7 bases each). The CDR3 consists of 16 residues. Deletions cut 4 bases from V and 4 bases from J, with 20 bases between. The germline CDR1 and CDR2 sequences are MGHRA and YSYEKL. CDR3 coding DNA: TGCGCCAGCAGCCCCATGAGGGGGCCAGCGGGGTACGAGCAGTACTTC. It yields the protein CASSPMRGPAGYEQYF.

The chain recombines TRBV6-5 with TRBJ2-7; 8 nucleotides match TRBD1. Germline CDR1 reads MNHEY; CDR2 reads SVGAGI. V gave up 2 bases and J gave up 2 bases; unmatched junction bases: 5. The CDR3 is made up of 15 amino acids. CDR3 protein: CASSYVQGAPYEQYF. The DNA of the CDR3 is TGTGCCAGCAGTTACGTTCAGGGGGCCCCCTACGAGCAGTACTTC.